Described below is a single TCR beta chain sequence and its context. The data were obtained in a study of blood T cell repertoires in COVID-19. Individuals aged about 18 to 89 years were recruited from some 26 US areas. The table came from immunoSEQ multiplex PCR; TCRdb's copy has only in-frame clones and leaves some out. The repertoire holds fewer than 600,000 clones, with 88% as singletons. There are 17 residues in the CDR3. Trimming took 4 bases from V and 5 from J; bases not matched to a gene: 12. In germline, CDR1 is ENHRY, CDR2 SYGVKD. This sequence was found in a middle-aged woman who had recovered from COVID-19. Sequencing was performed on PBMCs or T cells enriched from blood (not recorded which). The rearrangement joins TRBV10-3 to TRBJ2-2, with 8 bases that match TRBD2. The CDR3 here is CAISAQRLAPGTGELFF. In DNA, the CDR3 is TGTGCCATCAGTGCCCAACGACTAGCGCCGGGGACCGGGGAGCTGTTTTTT.